The 14 T cell receptor beta chains below were found in one sample sequenced in a study of PD-1 blockade in classical Hodgkin lymphoma. Repertoires were generated with immunoSEQ multiplex PCR, while TCRdb's copy carries only in-frame clones and drops some. The data contain approximately 41,000 clones, 85% to 90% of them seen just once; the ten biggest clones take up 5% to 6.5%. All patients experienced relapse after autologous stem cell transplantation, and brentuximab vedotin exposure was variable. Material: peripheral blood mononuclear cells (PBMCs), obtained before the second cycle of nivolumab. The source of these receptors is a human donor with classical Hodgkin lymphoma.

The chain carries TRBV29-1 and TRBJ2-7; the D gene is possibly TRBD1 (5 bases). This CDR3 has 11 residues. V lost 4 bases to trimming and J lost 2 bases, with 6 bases between them. Germline values: CDR1 SQVTM, CDR2 ANQGSEA. The CDR3 DNA sequence: TGCAGCGTTGTAGGGGCCTACGAGCAGTACTTC. Encoded protein: CSVVGAYEQYF.

The chain couples TRBV6-1 to TRBJ2-2; 9 bases map to TRBD2. With 2 bases clipped from V and 6 bases from J, the junction kept 1 base outside the gene matches. The CDR3 has 14 residues. Germline V gene lookup returns CDR1 MNHNS and CDR2 SASEGT. The CDR3 region is CASSEPSGAGELFF. For the CDR3, the DNA is TGTGCCAGCAGTGAACCTAGCGGGGCCGGGGAGCTGTTTTTT.

CDR3 protein: CASSRGLAGGQETQYF. DNA for the CDR3: TGTGCCAGCAGCAGGGGACTAGCGGGAGGGCAAGAGACCCAGTACTTC. The chain couples TRBV5-5 to TRBJ2-5; TRBD2 matches at 16 bases. Germline V gene lookup returns CDR1 SGHKS and CDR2 YYEKEE (reference sequence). The V and J ends lost 4 bases and 2 bases, in that order; junction bases with no gene match: 2. The CDR3 sequence is 16 residues long.

This sequence joins TRBV4-1 and TRBJ2-3; D is undetermined. CDR1 and CDR2 from the germline V gene are MGHRA and YSYEKL. Trimming removed 6 bases from V and 1 base from J, with 11 bases in between. The CDR3 has 14 amino acids. Here the CDR3 reads CASRLTLGTDTQYF. The CDR3 DNA is TGCGCCAGCAGGTTAACGCTTGGCACAGATACGCAGTATTTT.

As DNA, the CDR3 is TGCGCCAGCAGCTGGGGACAGGGGGGAGGTGAAGCTTTCTTT. Its protein product is CASSWGQGGGEAFF. The J gene is TRBJ1-1, the V gene TRBV4-1, with TRBD1 matching 11 bases. After removal of 5 bases from V and 7 bases from J, the junction contained 6 bases not matched to a gene. The CDR3 length is 14 residues. The germline V gene encodes CDR1 MGHRA and CDR2 YSYEKL.

The V and J genes are TRBV10-2 and TRBJ2-4, with TRBD2 matching 13 bases. This CDR3 spans 14 amino acids. Germline values: CDR1 WSHSY, CDR2 SAAADI. Germline trimming cut 4 bases from V and 13 bases from J; bases unmatched to any gene: 7. The CDR3 bases are TGCGCCAGCAGTGCAGGACTAGCGGGAGAGATCCAGTACTTC. It yields the protein CASSAGLAGEIQYF.

This clone was detected a few times. The DNA for the CDR3 is TGTGCCAGCAGCTTAGGAGGGGATGGCTACACCTTC. Amino acids: CASSLGGDGYTF. V usage is TRBV7-9 and J usage is TRBJ1-2; possible D gene TRBD1, 5 bases. CDR3 length: 12 residues. Deletions cut 1 base from V and 6 bases from J, with 6 bases between. Germline CDR1 SEHNR, CDR2 FQNEAQ (reference sequence). Based on the CDR3 plus reference TRBV7-9 and TRBJ1-2, the full variable domain is DTGVSQNPRHKITKRGQNVTFRCDPISEHNRLYWYRQTLGQGPEFLTYFQNEAQLEKSRLLSDRFSAERPKGSFSTLEIQRTEQGDSAMYLCASSLGGDGYTFGSGTRLTVV.

This rearrangement joins TRBV5-4 to TRBJ2-1; 7 nucleotides match TRBD1. The germline V gene encodes CDR1 SGHNT and CDR2 YYREEE (reference sequence). The CDR3 totals 14 residues. After removal of 2 bases from V and 5 bases from J, the junction contained 4 bases not matched to a gene. This chain's CDR3 is CASSFTQGNNEQFF. CDR3 DNA sequence: TGTGCCAGCAGCTTTACACAGGGGAACAATGAGCAGTTCTTC.

This chain links TRBV29-1 with TRBJ2-3; TRBD2 matches 12 bases. CDR1 is SQVTM and CDR2 is ANQGSEA in the germline V gene. Trimming at V came to 8 bases and at J to 10 bases, leaving 10 bases not matched to a gene. This CDR3 has 13 residues. CDR3 bases: TGCAGCCAAAGGACTAGCGGGAAGGGTGCGCAGTATTTT. Protein product: CSQRTSGKGAQYF.

This chain links TRBV19 with TRBJ1-1; D might be TRBD1 (5 bases). Germline assignment: CDR1 LNHDA and CDR2 SQIVND (reference sequence). Between the trimmed V and J ends, which lost 7 bases and 5 bases, there was a span of 17 bases. The CDR3 has 14 amino acids. The CDR3 bases are TGTGCCAGTAAGTTCGACAGAGAAGTGACTGAAGCTTTCTTT. This encodes CASKFDREVTEAFF.

V gene TRBV28 combines with J gene TRBJ2-7; a weak D match, TRBD1 (6 bases). The CDR3 has 13 amino acids. The V gene's germline CDR1 is MDHEN and CDR2 SYDVKM. V was trimmed by 5 bases and J by 1 base, leaving 9 bases between them. CDR3 sequence (DNA): TGTGCCAGCAGTCACAGGGTATCCTACGAGCAGTACTTC. Translation gives CASSHRVSYEQYF.

This clone has more than one count but fewer than ten. The rearrangement joins TRBV13 to TRBJ1-2, with unresolved D. Germline values: CDR1 PRHDT, CDR2 FYEKMQ (reference sequence). CDR3 length equals 14 residues. V lost 0 bases and J lost 0, with 5 bases in between. CDR3: CASSLGGANYGYTF. The CDR3 DNA follows: TGTGCCAGCAGCTTAGGTGGGGCTAACTATGGCTACACCTTC.

The rearrangement links TRBV6-5 to TRBJ1-6; D is unclear. The germline gives CDR1 MNHEY, CDR2 SVGAGI. The CDR3 length is 12 residues. V dropped 2 bases and J dropped 7 bases, with 3 bases sitting between them. This chain's CDR3 is CASSYRNSPLHF. CDR3 nucleotide sequence: TGTGCCAGCAGTTACAGGAATTCACCCCTCCACTTT.

This chain links TRBV19 with TRBJ2-3; D might be TRBD1 (5 bases). The CDR3 spans 16 residues. The V end lost 4 bases, the J end lost 0 bases, and 14 bases lay between the germline ends. Germline V gives CDR1 LNHDA, CDR2 SQIVND (reference sequence). CDR3 sequence reads: CASSKRPRASTDTQYF. The CDR3 nucleotides read TGTGCCAGTAGTAAACGACCCAGGGCTAGCACAGATACGCAGTATTTT.